The clone carrying this TCR beta chain showed up many times. As for treatment: PENTA 11 planned treatment interruption arm or continuous ART arm. Unique molecular identifiers were included in an RNA-based 3' RACE TCR library. TCRdb analysed the 3' RACE reads with MiXCR anew, one entry per CDR3 protein. This sample has about 86,000 distinct CDR3 sequences, with 6.9% found just once. The data were taken from a study of HIV-infected children after antiretroviral therapy interruption. Germline CDR1 reads LGHNT; CDR2 reads FRNRAP. Trimming pared 4 bases from V and 0 bases from J, leaving 12 bases between. The CDR3 runs to 15 residues.

The clonotype was recovered from a pool of human donors with HIV. The specimen was CD45RA+ CD4+ T cells from PBMCs, pooled from several time points, collected from a donor given antiretroviral therapy, either interrupted or continuous. Subset here: naive CD4+ CD45RA+ CD45RO- T cells. J is TRBJ1-1 and V is TRBV12-5; D is undetermined. CDR3 sequence (DNA): TGTGCTAGTGGTTCCGGGATCGGGTTGAACACTGAAGCTTTCTTT. It yields the protein CASGSGIGLNTEAFF.